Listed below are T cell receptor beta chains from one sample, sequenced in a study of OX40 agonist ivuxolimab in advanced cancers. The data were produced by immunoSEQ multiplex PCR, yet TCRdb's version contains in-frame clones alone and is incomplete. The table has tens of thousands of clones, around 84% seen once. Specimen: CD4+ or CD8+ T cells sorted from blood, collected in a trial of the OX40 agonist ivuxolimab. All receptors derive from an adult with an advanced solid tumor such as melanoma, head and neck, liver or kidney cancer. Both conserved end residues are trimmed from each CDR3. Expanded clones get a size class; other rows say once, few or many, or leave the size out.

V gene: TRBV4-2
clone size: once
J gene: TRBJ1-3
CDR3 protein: ASSQAGAKSSGNTIY

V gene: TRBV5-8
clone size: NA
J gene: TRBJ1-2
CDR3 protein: ASSFEAVGGYT

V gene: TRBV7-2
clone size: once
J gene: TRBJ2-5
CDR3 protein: ASSFTSGGRPSPQETQY

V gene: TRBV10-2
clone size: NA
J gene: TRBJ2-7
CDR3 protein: ASSDSRSFRRSSYEQY

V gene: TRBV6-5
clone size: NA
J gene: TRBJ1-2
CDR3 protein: ASSYSWTGESRYT

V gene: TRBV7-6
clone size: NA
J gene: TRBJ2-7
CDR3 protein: ASSVNRGRGTYEQY

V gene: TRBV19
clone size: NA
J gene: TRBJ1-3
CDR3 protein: ASSIGMSGNTIY

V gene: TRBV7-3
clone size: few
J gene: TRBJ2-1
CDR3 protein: ASSLTSGAYNEQF

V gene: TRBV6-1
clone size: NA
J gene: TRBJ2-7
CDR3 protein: ASREADGPYEQY

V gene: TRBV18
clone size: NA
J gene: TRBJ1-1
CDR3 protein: ASSPTGAGLDTEAF

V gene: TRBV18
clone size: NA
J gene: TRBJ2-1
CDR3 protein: ASSPLDSYNEQF

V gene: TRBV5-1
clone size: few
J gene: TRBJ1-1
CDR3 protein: ASSSQLRGNTEAF

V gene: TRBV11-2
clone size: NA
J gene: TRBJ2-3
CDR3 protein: ASSLPRGQTDTQY

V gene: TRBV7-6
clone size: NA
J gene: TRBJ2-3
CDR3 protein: ASSLNTGTDTQY

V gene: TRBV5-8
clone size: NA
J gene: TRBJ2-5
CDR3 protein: ASRNGAAGAETQY

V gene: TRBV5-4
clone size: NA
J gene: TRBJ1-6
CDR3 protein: ASSLDRGTSPLH

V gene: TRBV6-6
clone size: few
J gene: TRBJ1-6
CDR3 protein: ASSSGQGAKSPLH

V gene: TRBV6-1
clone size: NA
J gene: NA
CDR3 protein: ASRTLAGVTYEQY

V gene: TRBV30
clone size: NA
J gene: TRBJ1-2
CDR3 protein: AWSVGGPGYT